A selection of T cell receptor beta chains follows, all from one sample in a study of Graves' ophthalmopathy and Graves' hyperthyroidism. TCRdb passed the multiplex PCR reads through MiXCR, listing each CDR3 protein once. In the table there are hundreds of thousands of distinct CDR3 sequences, approximately 21% of which are singletons. Sequenced input: peripheral blood. The source is a young woman with stable Graves' hyperthyroidism. Some clones in this sample may be carry-over from other donors' samples. The CDR3 runs from the conserved cysteine through the conserved F or W. D genes are given only for firm matches. The listing skips clone size in some rows; elsewhere it reads once, few, many or a size class.

>TRBJ2-4|many|TRBD1|TRBV7-2
TGTGCCAGCAGCCCCGACAGGGCACAGGGCATTAAGTACTTC
CASSPDRAQGIKYF
>TRBJ1-1|many|NA|TRBV6-1
TGTGCCAGCAGCACTCCAGGGAGCAGGACTGAAGCTTTCTTT
CASSTPGSRTEAFF
>TRBJ1-5|many|NA|TRBV11-1
TGTGCCAGCAGCCGGACAATAAATCAGCCCCAGCATTTT
CASSRTINQPQHF
>TRBJ2-5|many|NA|TRBV6-5
TGTGCCAGCAGTTACTCGAGAACAGGAGATCAAGAGACCCAGTACTTC
CASSYSRTGDQETQYF
>TRBJ1-3|many|NA|TRBV28
TGTGCCAGCAGTTCACCCGGAGGGGGGTGGGGAAACACCATATATTTT
CASSSPGGGWGNTIYF
>TRBJ2-7|many|NA|TRBV5-1
TGCGCCAGCAGCCACGACCAGGGTGAGCAGTACTTC
CASSHDQGEQYF
>TRBJ2-5|many|NA|TRBV30
TGTGCCTGGGCCCGGACGATGGAGACCCAGTACTTC
CAWARTMETQYF
>TRBJ2-7|many|TRBD2|TRBV12-3/TRBV12-4
TGTGCCAGCAGCCGACTAGCGGGGGGCTACGAGCAGTACTTC
CASSRLAGGYEQYF
>TRBJ1-6|few|NA|TRBV20-1
TGCAGTGCCGAGGGGCCGCCGAGTTCACCCCTCCACTTT
CSAEGPPSSPLHF
>TRBJ1-5|NA|NA|TRBV10-1
TGCGCCAGCTCGGACGGACTGGGCCCCCAGCATTTT
CASSDGLGPQHF
>TRBJ1-1|once|TRBD1|TRBV30
TGTGCCTGGACGGACAGGGGCCCTGAAGCTTTCTTT
CAWTDRGPEAFF